This T cell receptor beta chain was retrieved from a study of cytomegalovirus exposure and HLA in healthy donors. The germline CDR1 and CDR2 sequences are SGHDT and YYEEEE. The CDR3 totals 13 residues. Deletions cut 4 bases from V and 4 bases from J, with 11 bases between. Study-level results: HLA restriction was apparent for most CMV-associated TCR beta chains in a later analysis.

Details on this clone: The antigen remains undetermined.

The primer mix had 60 Vbeta and 13 Jbeta primers. The data were produced by immunoSEQ multiplex PCR, yet TCRdb's version contains in-frame clones alone and is incomplete. The data show 150,000 to 200,000 clones, around 86% seen once. This receptor was identified in a woman aged 18-30 years in good health and CMV-seronegative. This sequence joins TRBV5-6 and TRBJ1-2; perhaps TRBD1 as D (6 bases). Sequencing was performed on PBMCs. CDR3 nucleotide sequence: TGTGCCAGCAGCCCCGACAGGAGCTATGGCTACACCTTC. Translating gives CASSPDRSYGYTF. Combining the CDR3 with reference TRBV5-6 and TRBJ1-2 gives the whole variable domain DAGVTQSPTHLIKTRGQQVTLRCSPKSGHDTVSWYQQALGQGPQFIFQYYEEEERQRGNFPDRFSGHQFPNYSSELNVNALLLGDSALYLCASSPDRSYGYTFGSGTRLTVV.